Shown below are 2 T cell receptor beta chains from a single sample sequenced in a study of OX40 agonist ivuxolimab in advanced cancers. The table came from immunoSEQ multiplex PCR; TCRdb's copy has only in-frame clones and leaves some out. The sample lists approximately 70,000 clones, roughly nine tenths occurring once. This specimen was CD4+ or CD8+ T cells sorted from blood, taken in a trial of the OX40 agonist ivuxolimab. The receptors here all came from an adult with an advanced solid tumor such as melanoma, head and neck, liver or kidney cancer.

The J gene is TRBJ2-5, the V gene TRBV7-9; D unclear. This CDR3 is 12 amino acids long. The ends were cut back, 4 bases at V and 3 bases at J, with 6 bases in the middle. The germline CDR1 and CDR2 sequences are SEHNR and FQNEAQ (reference sequence). CDR3 amino acids: CASSWAEETQYF. CDR3 DNA sequence: TGTGCCAGCAGCTGGGCGGAAGAGACCCAGTACTTC.

The chain combines TRBV28 with TRBJ2-7; D gene ambiguous. Trimming left V 2 bases short and J 2 bases short, with 1 base between. The CDR3 contains 11 residues. Per germline, CDR1 MDHEN and CDR2 SYDVKM. This CDR3 is CASSLTYEQYF. The CDR3 bases are TGTGCCAGCAGTTTAACCTACGAGCAGTACTTC.